The source of this T cell receptor (beta chain) is a study of blood T cell repertoires in COVID-19. About the research overall: Acute and convalescent COVID-19 samples came from the United States, Italy and Spain. PBMCs, B-cell-depleted T cells, or T cells were the source of the cDNA or gDNA that made up the material.

In the study's own analysis: The assay estimated nucleated cells by amplifying reference gene primers. The assay was immunoSEQ multiplex PCR, and TCRdb's table has in-frame clones only and misses some. V and J calls and clone size are those listed in that table; D and trimming were worked out from the DNA. The sample lists 25,000 to 30,000 clones; about 85% were seen once. V lost 4 bases and J lost 1; bases outside the gene matches: 1. Germline-derived CDR1 and CDR2 are SGDLS and YYNGEE. The CDR3 spans 15 residues. Sequenced input: peripheral blood. This TCR was sampled from a woman aged 60-75 years with acute or convalescent COVID-19. This chain uses TRBV9 with TRBJ2-2; 10 nucleotides match TRBD2. CDR3 coding DNA: TGTGCCAGCAGCAGGACTAGCGGGAACACCGGGGAGCTGTTTTTT. Residues: CASSRTSGNTGELFF.